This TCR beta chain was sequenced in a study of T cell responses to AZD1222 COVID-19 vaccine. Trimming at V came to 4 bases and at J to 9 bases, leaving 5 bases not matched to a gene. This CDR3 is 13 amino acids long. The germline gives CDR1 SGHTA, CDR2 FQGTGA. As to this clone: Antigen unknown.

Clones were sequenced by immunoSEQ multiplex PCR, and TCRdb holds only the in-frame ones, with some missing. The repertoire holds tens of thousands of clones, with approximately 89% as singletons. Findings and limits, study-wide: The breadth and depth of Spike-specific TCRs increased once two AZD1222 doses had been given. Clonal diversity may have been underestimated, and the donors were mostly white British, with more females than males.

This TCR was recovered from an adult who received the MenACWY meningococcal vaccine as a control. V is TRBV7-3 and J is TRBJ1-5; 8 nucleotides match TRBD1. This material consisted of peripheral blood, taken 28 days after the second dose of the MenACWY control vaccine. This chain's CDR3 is CASSSGQEAPQHF. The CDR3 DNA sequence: TGTGCCAGCAGCTCGGGACAGGAAGCGCCCCAGCATTTT. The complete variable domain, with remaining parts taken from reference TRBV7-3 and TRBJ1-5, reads GAGVSQTPSNKVTEKGKYVELRCDPISGHTALYWYRQSLGQGPEFLIYFQGTGAADDSGLPNDRFFAVRPEGSVSTLKIQRTERGDSAVYLCASSSGQEAPQHFGDGTRLSIL.